This T cell receptor (beta chain) was found in a study of blood T cell repertoires in COVID-19. Study-wide context: The origin of the acute and convalescent COVID-19 samples was the United States, Italy and Spain. T cells, B-cell-depleted T cells, or PBMCs provided the cDNA or gDNA that served as material.

As processed by the authors: Estimates of nucleated cell counts were drawn from the amplification of reference gene primers. Profiled with immunoSEQ multiplex PCR; TCRdb holds only in-frame clones, not every one. V, J and clone size are taken as reported in that table, and D and trimming were inferred from the DNA itself. Of 200,000 to 300,000 clones in the sample, more than 80% were seen once. The TCR sequence derives from a human donor in a cohort sampled during active COVID-19. The specimen was peripheral blood.

The CDR3 region has the DNA TGTGCCAGCAGTCCGGAGTGGCGGGATTCACCCCTCCACTTT. The encoded protein is CASSPEWRDSPLHF. The V gene is TRBV2, the J gene TRBJ1-6; D gene unclear. The CDR3 extends over 14 amino acids. V dropped 5 bases and J dropped 8 bases, with 13 bases sitting between them. Germline CDR1 reads SNHLY; CDR2 reads FYNNEI.